The clone carrying this TCR beta chain was seen at least ten times. The antigen is unknown. This specimen comes from a study of neurological immune-mediated disorders. The overall study: Secondary progressive disease was present in 3, and relapsing-remitting disease in some 30, of the approximately 35 multiple sclerosis patients. Findings of the study overall: The authors found no clinical or MRI feature associated with the multiple sclerosis repertoire cluster.

The J segment lost 5 bases and the V segment lost 8 bases, leaving 6 bases of the junction unmatched. The CDR3 spans 13 residues. The V gene's germline CDR1 is SGHDN and CDR2 FVKESK. Every sequencing run returned over 160 million TCR-beta sequences, which were derived from 15-18 subjects. TCRdb re-derived calls from the 5' RACE reads in MiXCR, one entry per CDR3 protein. Among over 45,000 distinct CDR3 sequences listed, roughly 3% were seen once. The sequencing sample was made of PBMCs. The V call is TRBV14, the J call TRBJ2-7; TRBD1 agrees at 10 bases. This TCR derives from a woman aged 50 to 65 with multiple sclerosis. CDR3: CASGRDRGHEQYF. DNA of the CDR3: TGTGCCAGCGGCCGGGACAGGGGTCACGAGCAGTACTTC.